These 14 T cell receptor beta chains were sequenced from one sample in a study of vaccination and CD4 T cells after COVID-19. These receptors are not linked to any known antigen. The treatment here: approximately 10-day PBMC culture with coronavirus spike peptide pools or control peptides (ViraFEST assay). Sequencing of cultured CD4+ T cell DNA used the Oncomine TCR Beta short-read assay. A single record per CDR3 protein comes from TCRdb applying MiXCR to the PCR reads. The sample has approximately 17,000 distinct CDR3 sequences; around 56% are singletons. The starting material was CD4+ T cells from blood, cultured in vitro, obtained before SARS-CoV-2 vaccination. These receptors originate from a human donor who had recovered from COVID-19.

The chain links TRBV20-1 to TRBJ1-5; D not resolved. V was shortened by 2 bases and J by 7 bases, with 15 bases between the two germline ends. Germline values: CDR1 DFQATT, CDR2 SNEGSKA (reference sequence). CDR3 size: 14 residues. The CDR3 region has the DNA TGCAGTGCTAGACAAGCTCGGGGTCTCCAGCCCCAGCATTTT. Translation: CSARQARGLQPQHF.

The rearrangement uses TRBV15 and TRBJ2-2; D is possibly TRBD1 (7 bases). Germline V lookup: CDR1 LNHNV, CDR2 YYDKDF (reference sequence). V was cut by 2 bases and J by 7 bases, with 8 bases left in between. The length of the CDR3 is 13 residues. CDR3 in amino acids: CATSRQGGGELFF. The CDR3 bases are TGTGCCACCAGCAGACAGGGGGGCGGGGAGCTGTTTTTT.

This clonotype was seen a few times. This rearrangement joins TRBV20-1 to TRBJ2-2; 7 nucleotides agree with TRBD2. The V gene end was trimmed by 6 bases and the J gene end by 7 bases; junction bases not matched to a gene: 17. This CDR3 contains 16 residues. Germline-derived CDR1 and CDR2 are DFQATT and SNEGSKA (reference sequence). The CDR3 loop reads CSAADPGGGKDGELFF. Here the CDR3 DNA reads TGCAGTGCAGCAGATCCGGGAGGCGGGAAGGACGGGGAGCTGTTTTTT.

The genes are TRBV20-1 and TRBJ2-4; 12 bases line up with TRBD2. The CDR3 contains 17 residues. CDR1 and CDR2 (germline): DFQATT, SNEGSKA (reference sequence). V lost 1 base to trimming and J lost 8 bases; unmatched junction nucleotides: 12. The CDR3 bases are TGCAGTGCTAGAGGGGCTAGCGGGAGGGGGAAAGGGGACATTCAGTACTTC. Translated, it gives CSARGASGRGKGDIQYF.

The CDR3 nucleotides read TGTGCCAGCTCACGCATTCCGGGTCTCGACGAGCAGTACTTC. This translates into CASSRIPGLDEQYF. This rearrangement joins TRBV18 to TRBJ2-7; D is uncertain. V was trimmed by 4 bases and J by 5 bases, leaving 15 bases between them. The CDR3 contains 14 residues. Per the germline V gene, CDR1 is KGHSH and CDR2 is LQKENI.

The chain recombines TRBV7-9 with TRBJ2-2; no firm D call. The ends were cut back, 3 bases at V and 4 bases at J, with 9 bases in the middle. CDR3 size: 14 residues. Germline CDR1 and CDR2: SEHNR and FQNEAQ (reference sequence). The CDR3 spells CASSFGESTGELFF. Here the CDR3 DNA reads TGTGCCAGCAGCTTTGGGGAAAGCACCGGGGAGCTGTTTTTT.

The genes are TRBV6-2 or TRBV6-3 and TRBJ2-7; 10 nucleotides align to TRBD2. The length of the CDR3 is 15 residues. CDR1 is MNHEY and CDR2 is SVGEGT in the germline V gene. V gave up 4 bases and J gave up 7 bases; unmatched junction bases: 10. Here the CDR3 reads CASSLVLAGVEEQYF. The CDR3 nucleotides are TGTGCCAGCAGTTTAGTTCTAGCGGGAGTGGAAGAGCAGTACTTC.

This clonotype was seen a few times. V usage is TRBV5-4 and J usage is TRBJ2-7; 11 nucleotides agree with TRBD2. V dropped 4 bases and J dropped 5; count of bases not matched to a gene: 5. The CDR3 extends over 14 amino acids. Germline CDR1 is SGHNT and CDR2 is YYREEE (reference sequence). The CDR3 sequence: CASSDSGRDNEQYF. The CDR3 DNA reads as TGTGCCAGCAGCGATAGCGGGAGGGACAACGAGCAGTACTTC.

The genes are TRBV25-1 and TRBJ2-7; D not certain. Germline values: CDR1 MGHDK, CDR2 SYGVNS. The CDR3 sequence is 15 residues long. V was clipped by 6 bases and J by 1 base, with 16 bases between them. The DNA of the CDR3 is TGTGCCAGCAGCCCTTCCAGGCCCGTTTCCTACGAGCAGTACTTC. This sequence encodes CASSPSRPVSYEQYF.

The rearrangement links TRBV20-1 to TRBJ2-7; 8 bases are shared with TRBD2. V trimming: 6 bases; J trimming: 2 bases; junction bases outside the gene matches: 6. From germline, CDR1 is DFQATT and CDR2 SNEGSKA (reference sequence). This CDR3 spans 13 amino acids. CDR3 protein: CSAFSGTAYEQYF. CDR3 nucleotide sequence: TGCAGTGCCTTTAGCGGGACGGCCTACGAGCAGTACTTC.

This clonotype was picked up one time. The gene calls are TRBV28 and TRBJ1-1; D ambiguous. This CDR3 region has 11 residues. Germline V gene sequence: CDR1 MDHEN, CDR2 SYDVKM. Trimming took 5 bases from V and 3 from J, leaving 4 bases between them. CDR3: CASSGDTEAFF. The CDR3, as DNA: TGTGCCAGCAGTGGGGACACTGAAGCTTTCTTT.

This clonotype is categorized as large. The rearrangement links TRBV20-1 to TRBJ1-1; 10 bases match TRBD1. Looked up from germline, CDR1 is DFQATT and CDR2 is SNEGSKA (reference sequence). Trimming cost V 0 bases and J 3 bases; bases outside gene matches: 1. The CDR3 covers 14 residues. The CDR3 DNA is TGCAGTGCTAGAGATGACAGGGGGCACACTGAAGCTTTCTTT. Translation: CSARDDRGHTEAFF.

This chain joins TRBV6-5 and TRBJ1-2; 8 bases are a match to TRBD1. With V trimmed by 2 bases and J by 4 bases, 6 bases remained unmatched. The germline CDR1 and CDR2 sequences are MNHEY and SVGAGI. The CDR3 runs to 15 residues. The CDR3: CASSYPLGQGYGYTF. For the CDR3, the DNA is TGTGCCAGCAGTTACCCCCTCGGACAGGGCTATGGCTACACCTTC.

The V gene is TRBV20-1, the J gene TRBJ1-1; D is undetermined. Deletions cut 3 bases from V and 1 base from J, with 12 bases between. CDR3 length equals 14 residues. CDR1 DFQATT and CDR2 SNEGSKA come from the germline V gene (reference sequence). CDR3 sequence (DNA): TGCAGTGCTAGCTTTGGGCAACCGAACACTGAAGCTTTCTTT. Residues: CSASFGQPNTEAFF.